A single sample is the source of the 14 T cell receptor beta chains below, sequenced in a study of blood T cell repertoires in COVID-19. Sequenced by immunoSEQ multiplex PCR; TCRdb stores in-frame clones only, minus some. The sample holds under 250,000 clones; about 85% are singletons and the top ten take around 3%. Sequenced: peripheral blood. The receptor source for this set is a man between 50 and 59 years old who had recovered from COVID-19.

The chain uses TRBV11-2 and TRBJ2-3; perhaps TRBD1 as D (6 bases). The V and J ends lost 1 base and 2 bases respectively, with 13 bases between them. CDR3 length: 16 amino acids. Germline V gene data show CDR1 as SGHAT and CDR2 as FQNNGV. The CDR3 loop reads CASSLVGAAFTDTQYF. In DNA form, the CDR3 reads TGTGCCAGCAGCTTAGTGGGGGCCGCTTTCACAGATACGCAGTATTTT.

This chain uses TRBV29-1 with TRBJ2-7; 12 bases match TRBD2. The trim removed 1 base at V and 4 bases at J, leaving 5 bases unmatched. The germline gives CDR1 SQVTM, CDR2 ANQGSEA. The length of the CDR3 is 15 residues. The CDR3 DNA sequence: TGCAGCGTTGAAGTACTAGCGGGAGGAGCATACGAGCAGTACTTC. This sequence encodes CSVEVLAGGAYEQYF.

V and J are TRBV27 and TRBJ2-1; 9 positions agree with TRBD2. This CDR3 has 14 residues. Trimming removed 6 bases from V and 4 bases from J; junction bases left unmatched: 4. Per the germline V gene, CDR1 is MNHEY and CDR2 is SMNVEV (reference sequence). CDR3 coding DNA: TGTGCCAGCAGAAATAGCGGGAGTTACAATGAGCAGTTCTTC. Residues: CASRNSGSYNEQFF.

The CDR3 here is CASSVRELTNTGELFF. CDR3 sequence (DNA): TGTGCCAGCAGCGTTAGGGAGCTAACGAACACCGGGGAGCTGTTTTTT. The rearrangement links TRBV11-3 to TRBJ2-2; maybe TRBD2 (5 bases). The V gene lost 5 bases and the J gene lost 0 bases, with 13 bases spanning the gap. In germline, CDR1 is SGHNT, CDR2 YENEEA. The CDR3 loop spans 16 amino acids.

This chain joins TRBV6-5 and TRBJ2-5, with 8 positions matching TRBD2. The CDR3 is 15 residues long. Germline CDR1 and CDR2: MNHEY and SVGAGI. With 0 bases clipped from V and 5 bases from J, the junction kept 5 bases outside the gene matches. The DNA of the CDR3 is TGTGCCAGCAGTTACTCCAGCGGGGGAAGGGAGACCCAGTACTTC. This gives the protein CASSYSSGGRETQYF.

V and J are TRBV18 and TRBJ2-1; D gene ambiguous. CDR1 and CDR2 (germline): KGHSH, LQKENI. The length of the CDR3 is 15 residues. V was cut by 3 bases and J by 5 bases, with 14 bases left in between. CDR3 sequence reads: CASSPKVATNNEQFF. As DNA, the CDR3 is TGTGCCAGCTCACCGAAGGTAGCTACAAACAATGAGCAGTTCTTC.

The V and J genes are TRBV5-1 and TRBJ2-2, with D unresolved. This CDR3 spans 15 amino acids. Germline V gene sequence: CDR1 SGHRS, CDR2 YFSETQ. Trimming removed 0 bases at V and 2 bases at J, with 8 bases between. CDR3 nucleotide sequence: TGCGCCAGCAGCTTGGACTTCCTTAACACCGGGGAGCTGTTTTTT. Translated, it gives CASSLDFLNTGELFF.

CDR3 coding DNA: TGTGCCAGCAGCGGATGGACAGGGGGCGGAAGAAACACCATATATTTT. It encodes CASSGWTGGGRNTIYF. The genes are TRBV5-6 and TRBJ1-3; TRBD1 agrees at 11 bases. Germline loops: CDR1 SGHDT, CDR2 YYEEEE. This CDR3 region has 16 residues. V trimming: 4 bases; J trimming: 5 bases; junction bases outside the gene matches: 8.

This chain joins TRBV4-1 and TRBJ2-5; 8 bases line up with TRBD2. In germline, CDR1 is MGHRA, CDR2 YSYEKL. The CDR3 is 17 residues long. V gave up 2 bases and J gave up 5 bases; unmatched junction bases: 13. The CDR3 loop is CASSQLLSAGVDETQYF. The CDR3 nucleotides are TGCGCCAGCAGCCAACTCCTCTCAGCGGGAGTTGATGAGACCCAGTACTTC.

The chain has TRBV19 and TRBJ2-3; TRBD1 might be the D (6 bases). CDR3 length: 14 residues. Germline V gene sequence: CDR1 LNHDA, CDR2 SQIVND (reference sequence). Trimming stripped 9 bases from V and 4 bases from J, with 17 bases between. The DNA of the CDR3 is TGTGCCAGCCTGGGGACACCTAACGCAGATACGCAGTATTTT. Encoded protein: CASLGTPNADTQYF.

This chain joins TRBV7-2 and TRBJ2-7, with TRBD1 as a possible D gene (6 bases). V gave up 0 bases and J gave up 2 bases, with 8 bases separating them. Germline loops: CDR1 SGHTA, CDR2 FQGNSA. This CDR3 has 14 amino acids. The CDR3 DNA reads TGTGCCAGCAGCTTAGCGAAGGGGGCCTACGAGCAGTACTTC. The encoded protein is CASSLAKGAYEQYF.

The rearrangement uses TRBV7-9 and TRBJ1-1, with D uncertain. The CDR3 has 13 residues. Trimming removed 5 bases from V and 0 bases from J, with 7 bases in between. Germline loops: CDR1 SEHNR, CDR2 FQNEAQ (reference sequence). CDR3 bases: TGTGCCAGCAGCCAGATTATGAACACTGAAGCTTTCTTT. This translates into CASSQIMNTEAFF.

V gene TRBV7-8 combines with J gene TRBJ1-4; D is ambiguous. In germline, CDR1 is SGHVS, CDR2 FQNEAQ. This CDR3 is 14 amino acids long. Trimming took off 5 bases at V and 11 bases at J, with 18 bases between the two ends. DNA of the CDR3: TGTGCCAGCAGCCCACGGAGGGCAGGAGCCAAACTGTTTTTT. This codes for CASSPRRAGAKLFF.

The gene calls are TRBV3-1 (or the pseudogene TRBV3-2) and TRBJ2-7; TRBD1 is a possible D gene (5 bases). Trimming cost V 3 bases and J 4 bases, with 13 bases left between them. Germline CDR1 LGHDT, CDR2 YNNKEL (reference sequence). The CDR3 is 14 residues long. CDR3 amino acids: CASSQGVRVYEQYF. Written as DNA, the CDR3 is TGTGCCAGCAGCCAGGGCGTCAGGGTTTACGAGCAGTACTTC.